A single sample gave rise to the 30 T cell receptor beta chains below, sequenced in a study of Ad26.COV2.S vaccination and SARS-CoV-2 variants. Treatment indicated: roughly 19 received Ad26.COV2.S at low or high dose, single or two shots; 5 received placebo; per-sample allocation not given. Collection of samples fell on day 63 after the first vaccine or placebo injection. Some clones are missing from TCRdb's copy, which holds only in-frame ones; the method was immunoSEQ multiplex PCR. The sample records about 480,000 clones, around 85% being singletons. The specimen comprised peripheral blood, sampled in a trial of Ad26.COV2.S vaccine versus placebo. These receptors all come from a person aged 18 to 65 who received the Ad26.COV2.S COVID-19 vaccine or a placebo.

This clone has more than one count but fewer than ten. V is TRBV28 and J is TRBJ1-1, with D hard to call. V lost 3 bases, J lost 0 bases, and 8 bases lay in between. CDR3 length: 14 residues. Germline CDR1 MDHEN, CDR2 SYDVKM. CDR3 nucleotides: TGTGCCAGCAGTTTGAGCCGCATGAACACTGAAGCTTTCTTT. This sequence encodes CASSLSRMNTEAFF.

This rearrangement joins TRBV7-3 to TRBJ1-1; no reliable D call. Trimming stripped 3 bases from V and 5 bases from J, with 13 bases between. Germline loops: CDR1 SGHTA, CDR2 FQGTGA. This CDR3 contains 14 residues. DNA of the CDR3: TGTGCCAGCAGCTTTGCAGACGTGGGGACTGAAGCTTTCTTT. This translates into CASSFADVGTEAFF. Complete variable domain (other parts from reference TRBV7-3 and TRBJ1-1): GAGVSQTPSNKVTEKGKYVELRCDPISGHTALYWYRQSLGQGPEFLIYFQGTGAADDSGLPNDRFFAVRPEGSVSTLKIQRTERGDSAVYLCASSFADVGTEAFFGQGTRLTVV.

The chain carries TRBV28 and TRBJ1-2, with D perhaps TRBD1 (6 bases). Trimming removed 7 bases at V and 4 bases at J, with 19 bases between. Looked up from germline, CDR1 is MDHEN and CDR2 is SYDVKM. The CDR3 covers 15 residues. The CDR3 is CASNPQQGLGYGYTF. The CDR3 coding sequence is TGTGCCAGCAACCCTCAACAGGGTTTGGGCTATGGCTACACCTTC.

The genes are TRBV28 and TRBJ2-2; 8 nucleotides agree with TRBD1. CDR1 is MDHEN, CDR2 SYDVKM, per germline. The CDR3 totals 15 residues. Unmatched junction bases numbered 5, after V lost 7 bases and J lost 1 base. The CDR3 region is CASTPGGLNTGELFF. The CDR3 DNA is TGTGCCAGCACCCCAGGGGGCTTGAACACCGGGGAGCTGTTTTTT.

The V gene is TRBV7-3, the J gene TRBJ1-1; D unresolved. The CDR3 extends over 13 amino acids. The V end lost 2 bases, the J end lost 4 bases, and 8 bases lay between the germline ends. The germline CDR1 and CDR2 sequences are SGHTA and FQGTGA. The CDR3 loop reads CASSLSGGTEAFF. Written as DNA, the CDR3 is TGTGCCAGCAGCTTATCCGGCGGCACTGAAGCTTTCTTT.

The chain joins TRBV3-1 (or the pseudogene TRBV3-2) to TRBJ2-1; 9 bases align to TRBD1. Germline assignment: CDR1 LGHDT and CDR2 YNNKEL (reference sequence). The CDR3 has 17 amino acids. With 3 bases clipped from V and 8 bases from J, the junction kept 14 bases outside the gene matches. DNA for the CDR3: TGTGCCAGCAGCCATGCTCACCATGGGGACAGGGCTCATGAGCAGTTCTTC. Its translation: CASSHAHHGDRAHEQFF.

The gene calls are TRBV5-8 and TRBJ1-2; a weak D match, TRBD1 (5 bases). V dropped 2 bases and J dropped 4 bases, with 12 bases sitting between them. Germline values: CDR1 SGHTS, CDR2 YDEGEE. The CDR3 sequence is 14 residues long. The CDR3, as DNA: TGTGCCAGCAGCTTCCGGGACGAGGCCTATGGCTACACCTTC. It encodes CASSFRDEAYGYTF.

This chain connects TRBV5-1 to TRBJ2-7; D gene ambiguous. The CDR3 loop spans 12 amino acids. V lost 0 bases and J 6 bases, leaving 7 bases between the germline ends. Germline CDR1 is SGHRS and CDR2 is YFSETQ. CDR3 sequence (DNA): TGCGCCAGCAGCTTGGGGGTGGGCGAGCAGTACTTC. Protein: CASSLGVGEQYF.

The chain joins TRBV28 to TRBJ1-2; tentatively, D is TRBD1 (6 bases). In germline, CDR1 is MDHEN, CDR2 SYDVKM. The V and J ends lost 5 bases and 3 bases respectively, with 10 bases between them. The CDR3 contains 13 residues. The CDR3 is CASSQQGDYGYTF. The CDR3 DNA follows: TGTGCCAGCAGTCAACAGGGTGACTATGGCTACACCTTC.

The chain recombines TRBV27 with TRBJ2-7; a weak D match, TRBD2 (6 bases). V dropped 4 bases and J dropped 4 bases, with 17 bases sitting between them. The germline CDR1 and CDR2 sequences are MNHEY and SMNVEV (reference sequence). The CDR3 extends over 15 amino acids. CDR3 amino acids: CASSWSVGGKYEQYF. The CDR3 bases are TGTGCCAGCAGTTGGTCCGTCGGCGGGAAGTACGAGCAGTACTTC.

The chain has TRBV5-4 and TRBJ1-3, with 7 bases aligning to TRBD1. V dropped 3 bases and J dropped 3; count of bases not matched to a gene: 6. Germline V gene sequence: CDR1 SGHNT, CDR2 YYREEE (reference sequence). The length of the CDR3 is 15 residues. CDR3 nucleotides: TGTGCCAGCAGCTCGCCGGGACAGCTTGGAAACACCATATATTTT. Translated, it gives CASSSPGQLGNTIYF.

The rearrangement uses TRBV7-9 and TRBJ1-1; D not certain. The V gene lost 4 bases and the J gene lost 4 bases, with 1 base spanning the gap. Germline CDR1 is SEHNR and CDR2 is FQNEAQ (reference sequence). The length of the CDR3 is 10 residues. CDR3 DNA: TGTGCCAGCAGCTCCACTGAAGCTTTCTTT. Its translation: CASSSTEAFF.

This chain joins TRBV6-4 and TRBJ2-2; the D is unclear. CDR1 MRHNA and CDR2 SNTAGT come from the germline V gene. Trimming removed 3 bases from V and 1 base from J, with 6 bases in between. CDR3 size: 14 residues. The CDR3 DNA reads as TGTGCCAGCAGTGAGTTGGGGAACACCGGGGAGCTGTTTTTT. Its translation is CASSELGNTGELFF.

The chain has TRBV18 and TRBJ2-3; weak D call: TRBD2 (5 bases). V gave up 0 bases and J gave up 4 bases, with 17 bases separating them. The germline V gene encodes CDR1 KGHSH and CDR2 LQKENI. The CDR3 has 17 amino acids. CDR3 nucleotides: TGTGCCAGCTCACCACCGCGGCTAGCCGGACCCCCAGATACGCAGTATTTT. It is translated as CASSPPRLAGPPDTQYF.

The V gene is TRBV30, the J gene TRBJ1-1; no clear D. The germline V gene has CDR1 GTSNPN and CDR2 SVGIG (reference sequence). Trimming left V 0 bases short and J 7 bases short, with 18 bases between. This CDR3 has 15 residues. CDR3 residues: CAWSVLAAAGGEAFF. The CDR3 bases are TGTGCCTGGAGTGTTTTGGCAGCCGCCGGAGGTGAAGCTTTCTTT. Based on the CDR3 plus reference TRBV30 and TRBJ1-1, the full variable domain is SQTIHQWPATLVQPVGSPLSLECTVEGTSNPNLYWYRQAAGRGLQLLFYSVGIGQISSEVPQNLSASRPQDRQFILSSKKLLLSDSGFYLCAWSVLAAAGGEAFFGQGTRLTVV.

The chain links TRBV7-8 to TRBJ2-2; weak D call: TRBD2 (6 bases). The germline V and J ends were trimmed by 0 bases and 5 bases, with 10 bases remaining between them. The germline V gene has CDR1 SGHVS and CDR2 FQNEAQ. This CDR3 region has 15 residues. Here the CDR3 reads CASSLAGGLTGELFF. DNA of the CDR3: TGTGCCAGCAGCTTAGCGGGAGGTTTAACCGGGGAGCTGTTTTTT.

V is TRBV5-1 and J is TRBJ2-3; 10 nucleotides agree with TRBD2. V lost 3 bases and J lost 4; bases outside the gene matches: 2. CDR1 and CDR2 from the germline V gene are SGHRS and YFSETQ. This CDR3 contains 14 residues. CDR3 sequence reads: CASSSLAGADTQYF. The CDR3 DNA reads TGCGCCAGCAGCTCCCTAGCGGGAGCAGATACGCAGTATTTT.

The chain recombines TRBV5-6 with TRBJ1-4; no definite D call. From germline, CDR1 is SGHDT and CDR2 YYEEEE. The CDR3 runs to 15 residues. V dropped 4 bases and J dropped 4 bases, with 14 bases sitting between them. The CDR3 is CASSRREGFNEKLFF. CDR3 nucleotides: TGTGCCAGCAGCCGGCGTGAGGGCTTTAATGAAAAACTGTTTTTT.

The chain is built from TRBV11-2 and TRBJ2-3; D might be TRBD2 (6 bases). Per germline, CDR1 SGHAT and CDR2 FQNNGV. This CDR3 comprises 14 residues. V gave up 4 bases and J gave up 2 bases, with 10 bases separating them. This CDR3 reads CASSSGLHTDTQYF. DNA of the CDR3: TGTGCCAGCAGCTCGGGACTTCACACAGATACGCAGTATTTT.

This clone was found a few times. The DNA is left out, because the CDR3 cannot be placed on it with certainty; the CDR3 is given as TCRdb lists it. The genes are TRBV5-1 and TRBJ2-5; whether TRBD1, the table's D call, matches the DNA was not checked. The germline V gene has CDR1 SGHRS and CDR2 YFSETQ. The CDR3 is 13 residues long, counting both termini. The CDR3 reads CASSWGQGTTPDF.

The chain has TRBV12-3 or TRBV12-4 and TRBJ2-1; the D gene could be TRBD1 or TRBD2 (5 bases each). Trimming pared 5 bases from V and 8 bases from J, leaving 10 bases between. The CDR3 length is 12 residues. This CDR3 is CASSGRGDEQFF. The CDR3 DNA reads TGTGCCAGCAGTGGCCGGGGCGATGAGCAGTTCTTC.

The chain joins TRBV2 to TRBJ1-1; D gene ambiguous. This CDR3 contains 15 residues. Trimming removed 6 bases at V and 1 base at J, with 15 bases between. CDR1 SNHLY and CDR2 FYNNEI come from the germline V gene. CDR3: CASRSHRHSNTEAFF. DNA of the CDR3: TGTGCCAGCAGGTCCCATCGACACTCGAACACTGAAGCTTTCTTT.

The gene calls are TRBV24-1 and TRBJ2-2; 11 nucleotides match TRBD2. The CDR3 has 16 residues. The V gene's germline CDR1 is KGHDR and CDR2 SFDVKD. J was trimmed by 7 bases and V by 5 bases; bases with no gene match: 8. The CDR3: CATSGPIGLAGGELFF. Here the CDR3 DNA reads TGTGCCACCAGTGGCCCTATAGGACTAGCGGGCGGGGAGCTGTTTTTT.

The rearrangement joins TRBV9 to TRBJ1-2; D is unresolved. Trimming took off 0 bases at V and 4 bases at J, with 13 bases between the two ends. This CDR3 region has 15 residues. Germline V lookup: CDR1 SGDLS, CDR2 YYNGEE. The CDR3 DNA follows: TGTGCCAGCAGCGTAGACCCCAACGCTTCCTATGGCTACACCTTC. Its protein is CASSVDPNASYGYTF.

The CDR3 spells CASSSTGISNQPQHF. The DNA for the CDR3 is TGTGCCAGCAGCTCGACAGGTATTAGCAATCAGCCCCAGCATTTT. V usage is TRBV7-2 and J usage is TRBJ1-5; perhaps TRBD1 as D (6 bases). Germline V gives CDR1 SGHTA, CDR2 FQGNSA. The CDR3 length is 15 residues. Trimming cost V 4 bases and J 0 bases, with 10 bases left between them. Supplemented by reference TRBV7-2 and TRBJ1-5, the full variable domain reads GAGVSQSPSNKVTEKGKDVELRCDPISGHTALYWYRQSLGQGLEFLIYFQGNSAPDKSGLPSDRFSAERTGGSVSTLTIQRTQQEDSAVYLCASSSTGISNQPQHFGDGTRLSIL.

CDR3 sequence: CASSQVPGGSGGEQFF. The CDR3 DNA is TGTGCCAGCAGCCAAGTTCCGGGCGGGAGTGGGGGTGAGCAGTTCTTC. This chain connects TRBV3-1 (or the pseudogene TRBV3-2) to TRBJ2-1; TRBD2 matches 7 bases. Germline V gene data show CDR1 as LGHDT and CDR2 as YNNKEL (reference sequence). V lost 1 base and J lost 9; bases outside the gene matches: 12. The CDR3 is 16 amino acids.

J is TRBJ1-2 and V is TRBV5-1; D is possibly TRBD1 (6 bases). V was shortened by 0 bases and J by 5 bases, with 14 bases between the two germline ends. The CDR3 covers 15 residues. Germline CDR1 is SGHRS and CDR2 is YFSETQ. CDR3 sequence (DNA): TGCGCCAGCAGCTTGGAGACGGGGGCCAGGTATGGCTACACCTTC. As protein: CASSLETGARYGYTF.

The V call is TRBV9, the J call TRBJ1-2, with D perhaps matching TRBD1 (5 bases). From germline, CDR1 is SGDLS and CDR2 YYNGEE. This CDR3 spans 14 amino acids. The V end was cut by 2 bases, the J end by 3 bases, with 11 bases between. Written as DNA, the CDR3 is TGTGCCAGCAGCGTGGCGGGGGATGACTATGGCTACACCTTC. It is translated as CASSVAGDDYGYTF.

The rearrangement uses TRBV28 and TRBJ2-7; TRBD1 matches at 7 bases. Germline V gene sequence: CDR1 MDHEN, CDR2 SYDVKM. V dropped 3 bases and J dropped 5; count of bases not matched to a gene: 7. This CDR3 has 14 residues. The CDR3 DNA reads TGTGCCAGCAGTTTTCTGGACAGGTCCCACGAGCAGTACTTC. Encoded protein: CASSFLDRSHEQYF.

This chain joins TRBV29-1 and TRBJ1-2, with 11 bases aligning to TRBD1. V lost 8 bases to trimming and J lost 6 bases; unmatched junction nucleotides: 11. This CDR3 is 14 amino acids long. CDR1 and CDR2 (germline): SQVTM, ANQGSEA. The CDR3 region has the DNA TGCAGCATAGAAGCCGGGACAGGGGGTCATGGCTACACCTTC. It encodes CSIEAGTGGHGYTF.